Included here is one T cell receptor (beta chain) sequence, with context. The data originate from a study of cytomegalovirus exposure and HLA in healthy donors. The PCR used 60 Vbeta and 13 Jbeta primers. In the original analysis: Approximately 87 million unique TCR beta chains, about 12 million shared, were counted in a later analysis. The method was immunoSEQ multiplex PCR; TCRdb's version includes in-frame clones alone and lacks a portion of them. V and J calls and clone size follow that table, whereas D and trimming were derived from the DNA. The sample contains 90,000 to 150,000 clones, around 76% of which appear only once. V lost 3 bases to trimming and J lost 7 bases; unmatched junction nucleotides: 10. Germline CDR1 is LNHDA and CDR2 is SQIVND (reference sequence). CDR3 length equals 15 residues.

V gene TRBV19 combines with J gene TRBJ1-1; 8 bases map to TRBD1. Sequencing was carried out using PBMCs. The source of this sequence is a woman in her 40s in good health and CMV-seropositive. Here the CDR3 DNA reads TGTGCCAGTAGTATGGGGGACAGGAGATTCTTTGAAGCTTTCTTT. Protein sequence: CASSMGDRRFFEAFF. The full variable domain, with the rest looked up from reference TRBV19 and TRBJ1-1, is DGGITQSPKYLFRKEGQNVTLSCEQNLNHDAMYWYRQDPGQGLRLIYYSQIVNDFQKGDIAEGYSVSREKKESFPLTVTSAQKNPTAFYLCASSMGDRRFFEAFFGQGTRLTVV.